This T cell receptor beta chain was obtained from a study of T cells and copy number aberrations in small-cell lung cancer. The assay was immunoSEQ multiplex PCR, and TCRdb's table has in-frame clones only and misses some. The sample lists around 2,200 clones, roughly 83% occurring once. Germline CDR1 MGHRA, CDR2 YSYEKL. This CDR3 is 14 amino acids long. Trimming took off 3 bases at V and 8 bases at J, with 16 bases between the two ends. All donors had upfront surgery, without preoperative chemotherapy or radiotherapy, and never received immunotherapy. Sequenced input: normal tissue next to the tumor. The origin of this receptor is a woman aged 55-69 years with small cell lung cancer. This chain connects TRBV4-1 to TRBJ1-2; no clear D. CDR3 coding DNA: TGCGCCAGCAGCCAGGGTGAGGGATTTGTAGGCTACACCTTC. It translates to CASSQGEGFVGYTF.